The sequence of this T cell receptor (beta chain) was determined in a study of blood T cell repertoires in COVID-19 (dated by TCRdb to 2018 to 2021). In the study overall: Samples from collaborators originated in the United States, Italy and Spain and spanned both the acute and convalescent phases of COVID-19. A freely available public database, intended as a resource for researchers studying the immune response to SARS-CoV-2, is where the repertoires were released. The sample metadata nearly always contained a de-identified subject ID, COVID-19 status, age in years and sex. Subjects who had been exposed to COVID-19, were actively infected with it, or had recovered from it provided the deeply sampled blood TCRbeta repertoires that made up the dataset. Where HLA class I and class II types were available, the types were taken from metadata supplied by the sample provider, not from assay-based typing. The samples were drawn from two sources: the first 160 participants of the ongoing ImmuneRACE study, and fewer than 1,500 subjects contributed by 6 global collaborators. The material from the prospective study consisted of cDNA or gDNA derived from T cells, B-cell-depleted T cells, or PBMCs. Results and caveats for the whole study, not just this receptor: How much clinical and demographic metadata was included differed by source and by participant, and the metadata was provided uncurated.

The immunoSEQ Assay, a bias-controlled multiplex PCR, was used to amplify TCRbeta CDR3 regions from genomic DNA. In the source study's methods: Nucleated cell counts per sample were estimated from amplification of reference gene primers within the assay. Sequence reads were collapsed and filtered to measure the absolute abundance of every unique TCRbeta CDR3 rearrangement. Productive Simpson clonality was computed per sample as the square root of Simpson's diversity index over productive rearrangements. Drawn from immuneACCESS, this table holds only the in-frame rearrangements with V and J called that TCRdb kept. Clones are partly lost; checked studies trace under half to an unresolved V gene and leave the rest unexplained. The V and J calls and clone size are taken from that table; D and trimming were inferred from the DNA. A total of a few hundred thousand clones appear in this sample, roughly 90% of them only once. The top ten clones comprise roughly 6.7% of the sample.

This clone was seen once. Its antigen specificity is not known. Base qualities are not provided; no much larger clone lies one nucleotide away. V is cut by 8 bases and J by 1 base, and the space between the germline ends is 6 bases. CDR1 and CDR2 are read off the germline V gene as WSHSY and SAAADI. The CDR3, cysteine through phenylalanine, is 12 amino acids long. Only the CDR3 DNA stays, 36 bases, in frame from base 1. Another Seattle source contributed samples from volunteer blood donors who had recovered from COVID-19. Each collaborating institution followed its own protocols to collect whole blood in K2EDTA tubes. For TCRbeta analysis, collaborators shipped samples as frozen whole blood, isolated PBMCs, or DNA extracted from either of those sample types.

The TCR originated in a man aged 18 to 30 who had recovered from COVID-19. The rearranged segments are TRBV10-2 and TRBJ1-3, with no D gene named confidently. The sequencing input was peripheral blood. CDR3 reads: CASESSGNTIYF. The sequenced DNA is TGCGCCAGCGAGTCTTCTGGAAACACCATATATTTT.